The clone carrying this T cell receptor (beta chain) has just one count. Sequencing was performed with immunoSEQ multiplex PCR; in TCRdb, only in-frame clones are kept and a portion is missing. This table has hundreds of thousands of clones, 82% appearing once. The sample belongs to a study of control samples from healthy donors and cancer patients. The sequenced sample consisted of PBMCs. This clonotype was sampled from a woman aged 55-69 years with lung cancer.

As DNA, the CDR3 is TGTGCCAGCATCTCGGGGGGACCAGATGAAAAACTGTTTTTT. Amino acid sequence: CASISGGPDEKLFF. This chain uses TRBV28 with TRBJ1-4, with D possibly matching TRBD1 (5 bases). Trimming pared 7 bases from V and 6 bases from J, leaving 15 bases between. Germline CDR1 and CDR2: MDHEN and SYDVKM. This CDR3 contains 14 residues.